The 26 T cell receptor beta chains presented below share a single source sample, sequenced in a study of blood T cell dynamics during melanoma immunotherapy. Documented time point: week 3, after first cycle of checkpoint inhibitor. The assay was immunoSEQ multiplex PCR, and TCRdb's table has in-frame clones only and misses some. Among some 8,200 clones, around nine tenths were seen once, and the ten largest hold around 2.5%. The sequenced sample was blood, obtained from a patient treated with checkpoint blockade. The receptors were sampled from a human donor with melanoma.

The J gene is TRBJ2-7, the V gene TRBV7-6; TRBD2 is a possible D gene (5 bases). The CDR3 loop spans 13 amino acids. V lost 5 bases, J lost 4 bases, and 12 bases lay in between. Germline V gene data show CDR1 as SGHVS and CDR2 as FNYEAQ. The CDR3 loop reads CASSTRVGYEQYF. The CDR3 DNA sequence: TGTGCCAGCAGCACTAGAGTGGGGTACGAGCAGTACTTC.

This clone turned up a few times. CDR3 sequence (DNA): TGTGCCTGGAAGGAAGGGGTCGACTCCTACGAGCAGTACTTC. Protein: CAWKEGVDSYEQYF. V usage is TRBV30 and J usage is TRBJ2-7; tentative D call: TRBD1 (5 bases). From germline, CDR1 is GTSNPN and CDR2 SVGIG (reference sequence). The CDR3 runs to 14 residues. Trimming cost V 4 bases and J 0 bases, with 13 bases left between them.

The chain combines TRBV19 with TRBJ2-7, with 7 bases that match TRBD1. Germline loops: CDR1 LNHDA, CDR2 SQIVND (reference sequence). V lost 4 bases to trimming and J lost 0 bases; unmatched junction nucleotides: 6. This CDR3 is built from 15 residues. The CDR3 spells CASSRVWDSSYEQYF. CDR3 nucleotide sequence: TGTGCCAGTAGTAGAGTTTGGGACAGCTCCTACGAGCAGTACTTC. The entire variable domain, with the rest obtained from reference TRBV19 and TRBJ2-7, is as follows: DGGITQSPKYLFRKEGQNVTLSCEQNLNHDAMYWYRQDPGQGLRLIYYSQIVNDFQKGDIAEGYSVSREKKESFPLTVTSAQKNPTAFYLCASSRVWDSSYEQYFGPGTRLTVT.

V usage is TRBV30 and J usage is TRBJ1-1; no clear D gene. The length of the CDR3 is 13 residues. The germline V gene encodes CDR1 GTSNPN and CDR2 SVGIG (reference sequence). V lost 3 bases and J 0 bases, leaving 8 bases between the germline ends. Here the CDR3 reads CAWSDGLNTEAFF. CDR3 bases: TGTGCCTGGAGCGACGGATTGAACACTGAAGCTTTCTTT.

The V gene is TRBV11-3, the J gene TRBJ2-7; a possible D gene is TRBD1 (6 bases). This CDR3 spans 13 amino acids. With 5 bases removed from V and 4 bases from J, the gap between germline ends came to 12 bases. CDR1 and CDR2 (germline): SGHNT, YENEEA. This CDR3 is CASSQRGGYEQYF. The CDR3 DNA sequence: TGTGCCAGCAGCCAACGAGGGGGTTACGAGCAGTACTTC.

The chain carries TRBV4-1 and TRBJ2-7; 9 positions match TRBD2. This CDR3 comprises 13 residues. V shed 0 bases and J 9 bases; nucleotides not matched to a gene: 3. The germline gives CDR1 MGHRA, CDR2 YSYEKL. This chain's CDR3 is CASSQDRGRVQYF. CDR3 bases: TGCGCCAGCAGCCAAGACCGCGGGAGGGTGCAGTACTTC.

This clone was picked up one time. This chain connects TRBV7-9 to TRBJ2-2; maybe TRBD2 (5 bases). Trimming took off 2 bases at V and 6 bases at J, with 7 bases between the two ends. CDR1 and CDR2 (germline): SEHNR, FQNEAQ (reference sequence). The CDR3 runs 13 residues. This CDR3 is CASSLTGSGELFF. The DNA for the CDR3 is TGTGCCAGCAGCTTAACGGGGTCCGGGGAGCTGTTTTTT.

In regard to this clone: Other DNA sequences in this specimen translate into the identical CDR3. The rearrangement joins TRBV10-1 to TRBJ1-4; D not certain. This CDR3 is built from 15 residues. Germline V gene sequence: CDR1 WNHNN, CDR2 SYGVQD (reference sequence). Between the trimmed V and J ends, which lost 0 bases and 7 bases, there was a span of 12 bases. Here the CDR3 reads CASSESIRTTEKLFF. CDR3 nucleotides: TGCGCCAGCAGTGAGTCGATCCGGACCACTGAAAAACTGTTTTTT.

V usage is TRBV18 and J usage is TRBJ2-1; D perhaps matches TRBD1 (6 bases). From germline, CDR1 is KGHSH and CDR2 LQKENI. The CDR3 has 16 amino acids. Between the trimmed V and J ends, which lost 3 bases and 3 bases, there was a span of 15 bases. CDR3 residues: CASSPRRDTYYNEQFF. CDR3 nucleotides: TGTGCCAGCTCACCGCGCCGGGACACGTACTACAATGAGCAGTTCTTC.

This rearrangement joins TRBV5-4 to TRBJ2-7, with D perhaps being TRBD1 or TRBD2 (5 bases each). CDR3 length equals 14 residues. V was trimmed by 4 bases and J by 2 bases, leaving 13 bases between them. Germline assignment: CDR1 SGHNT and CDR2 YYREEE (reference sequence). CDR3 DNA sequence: TGTGCCAGCAGCCCTCGGGGCGGACCCTACGAGCAGTACTTC. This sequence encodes CASSPRGGPYEQYF.

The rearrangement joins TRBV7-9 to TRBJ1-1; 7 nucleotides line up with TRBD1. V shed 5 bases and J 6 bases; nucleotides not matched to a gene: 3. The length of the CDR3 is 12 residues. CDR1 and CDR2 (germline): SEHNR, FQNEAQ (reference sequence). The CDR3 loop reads CASSRQGPEAFF. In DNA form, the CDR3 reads TGTGCCAGCAGCCGACAGGGACCTGAAGCTTTCTTT.

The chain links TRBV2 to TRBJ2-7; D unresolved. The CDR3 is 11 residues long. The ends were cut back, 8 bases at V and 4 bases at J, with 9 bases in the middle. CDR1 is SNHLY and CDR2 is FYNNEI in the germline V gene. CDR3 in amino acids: CASLLGYEQYF. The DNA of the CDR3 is TGTGCCAGCCTCCTCGGGTACGAGCAGTACTTC.

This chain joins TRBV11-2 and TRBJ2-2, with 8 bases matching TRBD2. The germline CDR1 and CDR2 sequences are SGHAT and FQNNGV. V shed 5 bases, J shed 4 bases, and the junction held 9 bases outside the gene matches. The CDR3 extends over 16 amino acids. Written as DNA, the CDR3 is TGTGCCAGCAGCCCACAATCTAGCGGGCTCACCGGGGAGCTGTTTTTT. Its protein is CASSPQSSGLTGELFF.

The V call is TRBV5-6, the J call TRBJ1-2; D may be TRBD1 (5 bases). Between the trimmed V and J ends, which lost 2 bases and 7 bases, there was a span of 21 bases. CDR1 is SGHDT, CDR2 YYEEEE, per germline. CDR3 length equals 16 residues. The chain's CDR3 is CASSLGVGVGSFGYTF. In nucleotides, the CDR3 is TGTGCCAGCAGCTTAGGGGTAGGAGTAGGGAGTTTTGGCTACACCTTC. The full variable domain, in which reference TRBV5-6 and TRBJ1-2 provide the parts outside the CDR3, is DAGVTQSPTHLIKTRGQQVTLRCSPKSGHDTVSWYQQALGQGPQFIFQYYEEEERQRGNFPDRFSGHQFPNYSSELNVNALLLGDSALYLCASSLGVGVGSFGYTFGSGTRLTVV.

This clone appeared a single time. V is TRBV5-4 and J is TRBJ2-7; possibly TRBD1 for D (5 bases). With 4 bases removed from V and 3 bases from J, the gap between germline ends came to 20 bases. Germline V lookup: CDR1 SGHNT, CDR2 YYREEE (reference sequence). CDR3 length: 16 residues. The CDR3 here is CASSPPLDGAHYEQYF. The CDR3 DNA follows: TGTGCCAGCAGCCCGCCCCTGGATGGGGCCCACTACGAGCAGTACTTC.

This CDR3 reads CASSEARQKNYGYTF. The CDR3, as DNA: TGTGCCAGCAGTGAAGCGCGGCAAAAGAACTATGGCTACACCTTC. The chain recombines TRBV2 with TRBJ1-2; unclear D gene. CDR3 length: 15 residues. V was pared by 0 bases and J by 2 bases, with 10 bases between. Germline CDR1 SNHLY, CDR2 FYNNEI.

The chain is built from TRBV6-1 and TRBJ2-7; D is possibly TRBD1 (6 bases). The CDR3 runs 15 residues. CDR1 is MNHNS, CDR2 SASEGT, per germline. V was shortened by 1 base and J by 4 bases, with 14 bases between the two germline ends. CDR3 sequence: CASSEGPDRRYEQYF. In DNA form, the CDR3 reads TGTGCCAGCAGTGAAGGGCCAGACAGGCGGTACGAGCAGTACTTC.

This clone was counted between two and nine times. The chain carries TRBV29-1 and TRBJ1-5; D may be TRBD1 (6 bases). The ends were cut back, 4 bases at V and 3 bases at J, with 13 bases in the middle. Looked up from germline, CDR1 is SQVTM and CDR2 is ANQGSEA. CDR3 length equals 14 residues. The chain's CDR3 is CSVGVGGANQPQHF. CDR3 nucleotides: TGCAGCGTTGGGGTAGGGGGGGCCAATCAGCCCCAGCATTTT.

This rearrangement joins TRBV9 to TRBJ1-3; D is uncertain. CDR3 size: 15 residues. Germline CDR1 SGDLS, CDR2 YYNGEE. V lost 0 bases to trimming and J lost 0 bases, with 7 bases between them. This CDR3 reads CASSVGGASGNTIYF. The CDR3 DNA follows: TGTGCCAGCAGCGTAGGCGGAGCCTCTGGAAACACCATATATTTT.

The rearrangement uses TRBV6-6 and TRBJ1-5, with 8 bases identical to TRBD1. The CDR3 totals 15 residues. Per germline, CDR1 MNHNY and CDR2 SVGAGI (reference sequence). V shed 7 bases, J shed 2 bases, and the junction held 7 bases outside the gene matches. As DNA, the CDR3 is TGTGCCAGCAATAAGGACAGGGCCGGCAATCAGCCCCAGCATTTT. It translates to CASNKDRAGNQPQHF.

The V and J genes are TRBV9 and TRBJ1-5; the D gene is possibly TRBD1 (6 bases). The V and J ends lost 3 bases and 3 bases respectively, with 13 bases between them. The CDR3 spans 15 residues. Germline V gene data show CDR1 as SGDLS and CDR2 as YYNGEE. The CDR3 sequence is CASSESGDSNQPQHF. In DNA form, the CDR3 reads TGTGCCAGCAGCGAGTCAGGGGACTCCAATCAGCCCCAGCATTTT.

In DNA, the CDR3 is TGTGCCAGCACTCTGAGCGCCTCCTACGAGCAGTACTTC. Translated: CASTLSASYEQYF. The chain is built from TRBV6-6 and TRBJ2-7; D remains ambiguous. Germline loops: CDR1 MNHNY, CDR2 SVGAGI (reference sequence). This CDR3 has 13 residues. The germline V and J ends were trimmed by 7 bases and 0 bases, with 10 bases remaining between them.

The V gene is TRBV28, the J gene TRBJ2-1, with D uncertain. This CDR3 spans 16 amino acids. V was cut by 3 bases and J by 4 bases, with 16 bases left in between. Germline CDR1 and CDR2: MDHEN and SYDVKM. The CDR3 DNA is TGTGCCAGCAGTTTGCCTACAGTTAGATCTTACAATGAGCAGTTCTTC. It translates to CASSLPTVRSYNEQFF.

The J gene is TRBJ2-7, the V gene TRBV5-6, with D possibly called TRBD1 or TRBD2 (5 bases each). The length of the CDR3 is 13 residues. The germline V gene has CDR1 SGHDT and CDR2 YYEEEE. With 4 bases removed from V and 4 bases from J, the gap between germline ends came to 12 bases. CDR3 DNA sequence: TGTGCCAGCAGCCTAAGGGACGTGTACGAGCAGTACTTC. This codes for CASSLRDVYEQYF.

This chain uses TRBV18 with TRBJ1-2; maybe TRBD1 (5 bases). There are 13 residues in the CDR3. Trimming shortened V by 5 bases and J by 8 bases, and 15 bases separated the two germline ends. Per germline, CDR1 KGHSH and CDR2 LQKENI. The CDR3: CASSVGTDFGYTF. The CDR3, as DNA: TGTGCCAGCTCAGTCGGGACCGACTTCGGCTACACCTTC.

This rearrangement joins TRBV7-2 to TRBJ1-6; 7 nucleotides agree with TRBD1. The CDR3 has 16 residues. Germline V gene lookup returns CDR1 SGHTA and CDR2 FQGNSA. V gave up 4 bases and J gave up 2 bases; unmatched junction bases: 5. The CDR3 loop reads CASSSRTGAYNSPLHF. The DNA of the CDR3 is TGTGCCAGCAGCTCCCGGACAGGAGCCTATAATTCACCCCTCCACTTT.